The 25 T cell receptor beta chains listed next were all sequenced from one sample in a study of shared clonotypes between healthy human individuals. Generated by immunoSEQ multiplex PCR, the TCRdb table keeps only in-frame clones and is missing some. The sample consists of more than 2,000,000 clones, approximately 93% of them appearing once. The sample taken for sequencing was naive CD4+ T cells from PBMCs. Subset defined: CD45RA+ positively selected. The receptors originated from a young man in good health. Some clones in this sample may be carry-over from other donors' samples.

Only one count was recorded for this clone. CDR3: CASSISSPNTGELFF. CDR3 DNA: TGTGCCAGTAGTATATCTAGCCCGAACACCGGGGAGCTGTTTTTT. The genes are TRBV19 and TRBJ2-2; a weak D match, TRBD2 (5 bases). The germline gives CDR1 LNHDA, CDR2 SQIVND (reference sequence). The CDR3 covers 15 residues. The V and J ends lost 2 bases and 0 bases respectively, with 7 bases between them.

CDR3 DNA: TGTGCCAGCAGTACCCGACGGACGGACAATGAGCAGTTCTTC. This sequence encodes CASSTRRTDNEQFF. This sequence joins TRBV6-1 and TRBJ2-1; unclear D gene. CDR3 length equals 14 residues. With 5 bases removed from V and 5 bases from J, the gap between germline ends came to 13 bases. The germline V gene encodes CDR1 MNHNS and CDR2 SASEGT.

This clone was observed a single time. The chain is built from TRBV18 and TRBJ2-5, with 10 positions matching TRBD1. V trimming: 3 bases; J trimming: 4 bases; junction bases outside the gene matches: 11. The length of the CDR3 is 17 residues. CDR1 is KGHSH and CDR2 is LQKENI in the germline V gene. In DNA, the CDR3 is TGTGCCAGCTCACCGAGCGACAGGGGGCGCAGATCAGAGACCCAGTACTTC. This sequence encodes CASSPSDRGRRSETQYF.

The chain uses TRBV9 and TRBJ2-5; 8 positions agree with TRBD2. Germline values: CDR1 SGDLS, CDR2 YYNGEE. V gave up 6 bases and J gave up 4 bases; unmatched junction bases: 8. CDR3 length equals 14 residues. CDR3 residues: CASTYREGRETQYF. The CDR3 DNA sequence: TGTGCCAGCACCTATCGGGAGGGCCGAGAGACCCAGTACTTC. The full variable domain, in which reference TRBV9 and TRBJ2-5 provide the parts outside the CDR3, is DSGVTQTPKHLITATGQRVTLRCSPRSGDLSVYWYQQSLDQGLQFLIQYYNGEERAKGNILERFSAQQFPDLHSELNLSSLELGDSALYFCASTYREGRETQYFGPGTRLLVL.

J is TRBJ2-3 and V is TRBV7-9; D perhaps matches TRBD1 (6 bases). The length of the CDR3 is 18 residues. The germline V gene encodes CDR1 SEHNR and CDR2 FQNEAQ (reference sequence). Trimming removed 1 base from V and 5 bases from J, with 22 bases in between. This chain's CDR3 is CASSLDRVGLGMGDTQYF. The CDR3 DNA reads as TGTGCCAGCAGCTTAGACAGGGTCGGTCTTGGTATGGGAGATACGCAGTATTTT.

This clone was recorded only once. This chain joins TRBV7-9 and TRBJ2-5, with unresolved D. The CDR3 consists of 13 residues. V shed 2 bases and J shed 8 bases, with 12 bases lying between them. In germline, CDR1 is SEHNR, CDR2 FQNEAQ (reference sequence). DNA for the CDR3: TGTGCCAGCAGCTTACCTGGGGTTGGCACCCAGTACTTC. Translating gives CASSLPGVGTQYF.

V is TRBV5-1 and J is TRBJ2-1; 9 positions match TRBD1. From germline, CDR1 is SGHRS and CDR2 YFSETQ. This CDR3 is 15 amino acids long. The V and J ends lost 2 bases and 4 bases, in that order; junction bases with no gene match: 4. The CDR3 coding sequence is TGCGCCAGCAGCTTCCCTGGGACAGGGTACAATGAGCAGTTCTTC. Translation: CASSFPGTGYNEQFF. Using reference TRBV5-1 and TRBJ2-1 for the parts outside the CDR3, the full variable domain is KAGVTQTPRYLIKTRGQQVTLSCSPISGHRSVSWYQQTPGQGLQFLFEYFSETQRNKGNFPGRFSGRQFSNSRSEMNVSTLELGDSALYLCASSFPGTGYNEQFFGPGTRLTVL.

This rearrangement joins TRBV28 to TRBJ1-2, with no clear D. Per germline, CDR1 MDHEN and CDR2 SYDVKM. This CDR3 is built from 14 residues. The V end was cut by 2 bases, the J end by 0 bases, with 7 bases between. CDR3 residues: CASSLMIANYGYTF. Written as DNA, the CDR3 is TGTGCCAGCAGTTTAATGATAGCTAACTATGGCTACACCTTC.

This chain uses TRBV28 with TRBJ2-7; 11 bases map to TRBD1. Germline loops: CDR1 MDHEN, CDR2 SYDVKM. This CDR3 has 15 amino acids. V shed 6 bases, J shed 3 bases, and the junction held 7 bases outside the gene matches. CDR3 sequence reads: CASRGTGTGGYEQYF. DNA of the CDR3: TGTGCCAGCAGGGGGACCGGGACAGGGGGCTACGAGCAGTACTTC.

With regard to this clone: This specimen includes other DNA sequences encoding the same CDR3. The V gene is TRBV6-5, the J gene TRBJ2-7, with unresolved D. The V gene's germline CDR1 is MNHEY and CDR2 SVGAGI. The CDR3 length is 13 residues. Trimming left V 6 bases short and J 4 bases short, with 13 bases between. Here the CDR3 DNA reads TGTGCCAGCAGCCTCGGCAGTTCTTACGAGCAGTACTTC. It specifies CASSLGSSYEQYF.

The CDR3 is CATSTQYGTANEKLFF. The DNA of the CDR3 is TGTGCCACCAGCACCCAGTACGGGACTGCTAATGAAAAACTGTTTTTT. This chain uses TRBV15 with TRBJ1-4; a weak D match, TRBD1 (5 bases). Germline assignment: CDR1 LNHNV and CDR2 YYDKDF (reference sequence). The CDR3 is 16 amino acids. Between the trimmed V and J ends, which lost 4 bases and 3 bases, there was a span of 15 bases.

About this clone: Other DNA sequences in the same sample also yield this CDR3. V and J are TRBV10-3 and TRBJ1-3, with D possibly TRBD1 on 6 matching bases. Trimming shortened V by 3 bases and J by 3 bases, and 12 bases separated the two germline ends. The germline gives CDR1 ENHRY, CDR2 SYGVKD. The CDR3 sequence is 15 residues long. As DNA, the CDR3 is TGTGCCATCAGTGAATCAGGGGCAGGTGGAAACACCATATATTTT. Translating gives CAISESGAGGNTIYF.

This rearrangement joins TRBV4-1 to TRBJ2-1; 10 bases agree with TRBD2. The CDR3 length is 18 residues. V was clipped by 0 bases and J by 1 base; unmatched bases: 6. Germline CDR1 reads MGHRA; CDR2 reads YSYEKL. The CDR3 spells CASSQDELAGRSYNEQFF. CDR3 sequence (DNA): TGCGCCAGCAGCCAAGATGAACTAGCGGGAAGATCCTACAATGAGCAGTTCTTC.

This chain connects TRBV7-2 to TRBJ2-3; D might be TRBD2 (6 bases). There are 17 residues in the CDR3. CDR1 and CDR2 (germline): SGHTA, FQGNSA. Trimming cost V 1 base and J 1 base, with 15 bases left between them. The CDR3 coding sequence is TGTGCCAGCAGCTTAGTTTTTAGCGGATCCGGCACAGATACGCAGTATTTT. It encodes CASSLVFSGSGTDTQYF.

The chain recombines TRBV7-8 with TRBJ2-1, with D possibly matching TRBD1 (6 bases). This CDR3 has 14 amino acids. Deletions cut 6 bases from V and 3 bases from J, with 12 bases between. The germline gives CDR1 SGHVS, CDR2 FQNEAQ. The CDR3 region is CASRQNRDYNEQFF. DNA of the CDR3: TGTGCCAGCAGACAAAACAGGGACTACAATGAGCAGTTCTTC.

This chain links TRBV13 with TRBJ2-3; 8 bases align to TRBD2. This CDR3 comprises 18 residues. Germline V gene lookup returns CDR1 PRHDT and CDR2 FYEKMQ (reference sequence). With 4 bases clipped from V and 4 bases from J, the junction kept 16 bases outside the gene matches. This CDR3 is CASSWALNSGTGADTQYF. The CDR3 coding sequence is TGTGCCAGCAGCTGGGCCCTTAATAGCGGGACCGGGGCAGATACGCAGTATTTT.

J is TRBJ1-2 and V is TRBV5-4; TRBD1 is a possible D gene (6 bases). CDR1 and CDR2 from the germline V gene are SGHNT and YYREEE (reference sequence). There are 14 residues in the CDR3. Trimming cost V 5 bases and J 7 bases, with 18 bases left between them. CDR3 in amino acids: CASRFWGAERGYTF. CDR3 DNA: TGTGCCAGCAGGTTTTGGGGGGCGGAGCGTGGCTACACCTTC.

As to this clone: Additional DNA sequences in this sample encode the identical CDR3. The chain has TRBV30 and TRBJ2-1, with no clear D. Trimming shortened V by 0 bases and J by 4 bases, and 4 bases separated the two germline ends. Germline V gene data show CDR1 as GTSNPN and CDR2 as SVGIG (reference sequence). This CDR3 contains 12 residues. CDR3 in amino acids: CAWSVLYNEQFF. In DNA, the CDR3 is TGTGCCTGGAGTGTACTATACAATGAGCAGTTCTTC.

This chain joins TRBV28 and TRBJ2-3; 10 bases line up with TRBD2. J was trimmed by 7 bases and V by 5 bases; bases with no gene match: 18. Germline lookup yields CDR1 MDHEN and CDR2 SYDVKM. The CDR3 is made up of 18 amino acids. CDR3 sequence (DNA): TGTGCCAGCAGTACCCCCCGGACTAGCGGAGGTACCGTCCATACGCAGTATTTT. Encoded protein: CASSTPRTSGGTVHTQYF.

V usage is TRBV4-2 and J usage is TRBJ1-2; D is ambiguous. The CDR3 extends over 14 amino acids. Germline loops: CDR1 LGHNA, CDR2 YNFKEQ. V lost 3 bases and J 0 bases, leaving 8 bases between the germline ends. The CDR3 protein is CASSQAAANYGYTF. In DNA form, the CDR3 reads TGTGCCAGCAGCCAGGCAGCCGCTAACTATGGCTACACCTTC.

This chain uses TRBV6-1 with TRBJ2-7; no clear D gene. Germline loops: CDR1 MNHNS, CDR2 SASEGT. V shed 1 base and J shed 3 bases, with 10 bases lying between them. The CDR3 loop spans 14 amino acids. CDR3 amino acids: CASSEEARGYEQYF. DNA of the CDR3: TGTGCCAGCAGTGAAGAGGCTAGAGGCTACGAGCAGTACTTC.

The V and J genes are TRBV15 and TRBJ1-5; no firm D call. The ends were cut back, 0 bases at V and 7 bases at J, with 7 bases in the middle. This CDR3 is built from 13 residues. The germline gives CDR1 LNHNV, CDR2 YYDKDF (reference sequence). In DNA, the CDR3 is TGTGCCACCAGCAGAGATATATCCCAGCCCCAGCATTTT. Its translation: CATSRDISQPQHF. Based on the CDR3 plus reference TRBV15 and TRBJ1-5, the full variable domain is DAMVIQNPRYQVTQFGKPVTLSCSQTLNHNVMYWYQQKSSQAPKLLFHYYDKDFNNEADTPDNFQSRRPNTSFCFLDIRSPGLGDTAMYLCATSRDISQPQHFGDGTRLSIL.

The chain recombines TRBV7-2 with TRBJ2-2; possibly TRBD1 for D (6 bases). CDR3 size: 17 residues. Germline V gene data show CDR1 as SGHTA and CDR2 as FQGNSA. V lost 5 bases, J lost 4 bases, and 20 bases lay in between. CDR3 in DNA: TGTGCCAGCAGCGCGGCAGGGGAACCGTCAGGCACCGGGGAGCTGTTTTTT. It encodes CASSAAGEPSGTGELFF.

The chain couples TRBV9 to TRBJ2-2; weak D call: TRBD1 (6 bases). Germline V gene lookup returns CDR1 SGDLS and CDR2 YYNGEE. The V gene lost 0 bases and the J gene lost 1 base, with 10 bases spanning the gap. The CDR3 consists of 16 residues. The chain's CDR3 is CASSVATGRNTGELFF. The CDR3 DNA sequence: TGTGCCAGCAGCGTAGCTACAGGGCGGAACACCGGGGAGCTGTTTTTT.

The genes are TRBV7-6 and TRBJ2-1; 10 bases fit TRBD1. CDR3 length: 15 residues. Germline-derived CDR1 and CDR2 are SGHVS and FNYEAQ. V shed 4 bases, J shed 4 bases, and the junction held 4 bases outside the gene matches. DNA for the CDR3: TGTGCCAGCAGCTCCCGGGACAGGGGTTACAATGAGCAGTTCTTC. This encodes CASSSRDRGYNEQFF.